A selection of T cell receptor beta chains follows, all from one sample in a study of cytomegalovirus exposure and HLA in healthy donors. The table came from immunoSEQ multiplex PCR; TCRdb's copy has only in-frame clones and leaves some out. The sample records under 250,000 clones, 65% to 90% being singletons. Sequencing was done on a sample of PBMCs. Source of these receptors: a woman aged 45 to 65 in good health and CMV-seronegative. CDR3s include the opening cysteine and the closing phenylalanine or tryptophan. A D gene is named only where the DNA matches it firmly. Clone sizes are given selectively: once, few, many, or a class where the clone is expanded.

V: TRBV14; D: TRBD1; size: .; J: TRBJ1-2; CDR3: CASSDPGTGVYGYTF; DNA: TGTGCCAGCAGCGACCCCGGGACAGGGGTCTATGGCTACACCTTC
V: TRBV5-1; D: TRBD1; size: .; J: TRBJ1-5; CDR3: CASSTDGQDNQPQHF; DNA: TGCGCCAGCAGCACGGACGGACAGGACAATCAGCCCCAGCATTTT
V: TRBV5-6; D: TRBD1; size: .; J: TRBJ1-1; CDR3: CASSPGEGTGGLVEAFF; DNA: TGTGCCAGCAGCCCCGGAGAGGGGACAGGGGGATTGGTTGAAGCTTTCTTT
V: TRBV10-1; D: TRBD2; size: .; J: TRBJ2-1; CDR3: CASSENSGPLDEQFF; DNA: TGCGCCAGCAGTGAGAATAGCGGGCCCCTAGATGAGCAGTTCTTC
V: TRBV6-1; D: .; size: .; J: TRBJ2-2; CDR3: CASNTRESGELFF; DNA: TGTGCCAGCAATACCCGGGAGTCCGGGGAGCTGTTTTTT
V: TRBV28; D: .; size: .; J: TRBJ1-1; CDR3: CASLTGHNTEAFF; DNA: TGTGCCAGTCTTACGGGACATAACACTGAAGCTTTCTTT
V: TRBV28; D: .; size: once; J: TRBJ1-3; CDR3: CASRLTASSGNTIYF; DNA: TGTGCCAGCAGACTTACTGCATCCTCTGGAAACACCATATATTTT
V: TRBV14; D: TRBD2; size: .; J: TRBJ2-1; CDR3: CASSQLAGAYNEQFF; DNA: TGTGCCAGCAGCCAACTAGCGGGAGCCTACAATGAGCAGTTCTTC
V: TRBV19; D: .; size: .; J: TRBJ2-1; CDR3: CASNTLNRDNEQFF; DNA: TGTGCCAGTAACACGCTGAACCGGGACAATGAGCAGTTCTTC
V: TRBV27; D: .; size: .; J: TRBJ1-2; CDR3: CASSLYREVSYGYTF; DNA: TGTGCCAGCAGTCTCTACAGGGAAGTCAGCTATGGCTACACCTTC
V: TRBV2; D: TRBD1; size: once; J: TRBJ2-2; CDR3: CASLFPRDRGNTGELFF; DNA: TGTGCCAGCCTCTTCCCCCGGGACAGGGGGAACACCGGGGAGCTGTTTTTT
V: TRBV7-8; D: .; size: .; J: TRBJ2-1; CDR3: CASSSGGYNEQFF; DNA: TGTGCCAGCAGCTCGGGTGGCTACAATGAGCAGTTCTTC
V: TRBV19; D: TRBD2; size: .; J: TRBJ2-1; CDR3: CASSLRTSGSSYNEQFF; DNA: TGTGCCAGTAGTTTACGGACTAGCGGGAGCTCCTACAATGAGCAGTTCTTC
V: TRBV7-6; D: TRBD2; size: once; J: TRBJ2-2; CDR3: CASNLAGGSGELFF; DNA: TGTGCCAGCAACCTAGCGGGAGGTTCGGGGGAGCTGTTTTTT
V: TRBV18; D: .; size: .; J: TRBJ1-2; CDR3: CASSPDTDYGYTF; DNA: TGTGCCAGCTCACCGGACACTGACTATGGCTACACCTTC
V: TRBV19; D: .; size: .; J: TRBJ1-5; CDR3: CASSSGGTLSNQPQHF; DNA: TGTGCCAGTAGTTCCGGGGGAACTCTTAGCAATCAGCCCCAGCATTTT
V: TRBV28; D: TRBD1; size: .; J: TRBJ1-4; CDR3: CASSLIRGHEKLFF; DNA: TGTGCCAGCAGTTTAATCAGGGGGCATGAAAAACTGTTTTTT
V: TRBV27; D: .; size: .; J: TRBJ2-5; CDR3: CASRRSGQETQYF; DNA: TGTGCCAGCCGCCGCAGCGGACAAGAGACCCAGTACTTC
V: TRBV4-1; D: .; size: .; J: TRBJ1-1; CDR3: CASRVQGYTEAFF; DNA: TGCGCCAGCAGGGTCCAGGGTTACACTGAAGCTTTCTTT
V: TRBV6-6; D: TRBD1; size: few; J: TRBJ1-6; CDR3: CASSYTQGARNSPLHF; DNA: TGTGCCAGCAGTTACACTCAGGGGGCGCGTAATTCACCCCTCCACTTT
V: TRBV7-9; D: TRBD2; size: .; J: TRBJ2-1; CDR3: CASSQVAGLEYHEQFF; DNA: TGTGCCAGCAGCCAAGTCGCGGGACTAGAATATCATGAGCAGTTCTTC
V: TRBV7-9; D: .; size: .; J: TRBJ1-1; CDR3: CSSSFGGTEAFF; DNA: TGTTCCAGCAGCTTCGGGGGAACTGAAGCTTTCTTT
V: TRBV4-1; D: TRBD2; size: .; J: TRBJ2-1; CDR3: CASRQSASGRVDEQFF; DNA: TGCGCCAGCCGCCAATCGGCTAGCGGGAGGGTCGATGAGCAGTTCTTC
V: TRBV28; D: TRBD1; size: .; J: TRBJ1-2; CDR3: CASSLTGQGGYTF; DNA: TGTGCCAGCAGTTTGACAGGGCAGGGCGGCTACACCTTC
V: TRBV5-1; D: .; size: .; J: TRBJ1-6; CDR3: CASSPPSGSYNSPLHF; DNA: TGCGCCAGCAGCCCCCCGTCGGGGTCCTATAATTCACCCCTCCACTTT
V: TRBV6-5; D: TRBD1; size: .; J: TRBJ1-2; CDR3: CASTSSDRGVTGYTF; DNA: TGTGCCAGCACCAGCTCAGACAGGGGGGTAACTGGCTACACCTTC
V: TRBV27; D: .; size: .; J: TRBJ2-2; CDR3: CASSDGETGELFF; DNA: TGTGCCAGCAGTGACGGGGAAACCGGGGAGCTGTTTTTT
V: TRBV16; D: .; size: .; J: TRBJ1-3; CDR3: CASSPQGSGNTIYF; DNA: TGTGCCAGCAGCCCCCAGGGATCCGGAAACACCATATATTTT
V: TRBV5-1; D: TRBD1; size: .; J: TRBJ1-3; CDR3: CASSLENRGGNTIYF; DNA: TGCGCCAGCAGCTTGGAGAACAGGGGAGGAAACACCATATATTTT
V: TRBV28; D: TRBD1; size: .; J: TRBJ1-2; CDR3: CASSLGDRGYGYTF; DNA: TGTGCCAGCAGTTTAGGGGACAGGGGCTATGGCTACACCTTC
V: TRBV29-1; D: TRBD1; size: .; J: TRBJ2-7; CDR3: CSVEVVIRYGTGYEQYF; DNA: TGCAGCGTTGAAGTAGTAATTCGGTACGGGACAGGGTACGAGCAGTACTTC
V: TRBV6-5; D: .; size: .; J: TRBJ1-5; CDR3: CASSSTTGGSQPQHF; DNA: TGTGCCAGCAGTTCCACAACCGGGGGGAGTCAGCCCCAGCATTTT
V: TRBV9; D: TRBD1; size: .; J: TRBJ2-7; CDR3: CASSVSGTGEYEQYF; DNA: TGTGCCAGCAGCGTAAGCGGGACAGGGGAATACGAGCAGTACTTC
V: TRBV7-3; D: .; size: once; J: TRBJ2-2; CDR3: CASSLYGADTGELFF; DNA: TGTGCCAGCAGCTTATACGGAGCGGACACCGGGGAGCTGTTTTTT
V: TRBV5-6; D: .; size: .; J: TRBJ1-2; CDR3: CASSEQGSYGYTF; DNA: TGTGCCAGCAGCGAGCAGGGATCCTATGGCTACACCTTC
V: TRBV28; D: .; size: .; J: TRBJ1-3; CDR3: CASSPLLSLHSGNTIYF; DNA: TGTGCCAGCAGTCCGCTTTTGAGCCTCCACTCTGGAAACACCATATATTTT
V: TRBV7-3; D: .; size: .; J: TRBJ2-3; CDR3: CASSRTSITDTQYF; DNA: TGTGCCAGCAGCCGAACTAGTATCACAGATACGCAGTATTTT
V: TRBV12-5; D: TRBD2; size: .; J: TRBJ2-1; CDR3: CASGLPGGGRDEQFF; DNA: TGTGCTAGTGGTTTGCCCGGGGGGGGGCGCGATGAGCAGTTCTTC
V: TRBV6-5; D: .; size: .; J: TRBJ2-7; CDR3: CASSYSMTGSYEQYF; DNA: TGTGCCAGCAGTTACTCGATGACGGGCTCCTACGAGCAGTACTTC
V: TRBV5-6; D: TRBD2; size: .; J: TRBJ2-2; CDR3: CASSSWEGRVYTFGGELFF; DNA: TGTGCCAGCAGCTCCTGGGAGGGCAGGGTTTATACTTTTGGCGGGGAGCTGTTTTTT
V: TRBV10-3; D: TRBD2; size: .; J: TRBJ2-3; CDR3: CAIQRDETDTQYF; DNA: TGTGCCATCCAGCGGGATGAGACAGATACGCAGTATTTT
V: TRBV25-1; D: TRBD1; size: once; J: TRBJ1-6; CDR3: CASSVQGGNSPLHF; DNA: TGTGCCAGCAGTGTTCAAGGGGGCAATTCACCCCTCCACTTT
V: TRBV30; D: TRBD1; size: .; J: TRBJ2-1; CDR3: CAWSGGGGYNEQFF; DNA: TGTGCCTGGAGTGGAGGGGGCGGATACAATGAGCAGTTCTTC
V: TRBV28; D: TRBD2; size: .; J: TRBJ2-1; CDR3: CASSSPLAAGVVF; DNA: TGTGCCAGCAGTTCCCCCTTGGCAGCGGGAGTTGTCTTC
V: TRBV28; D: .; size: .; J: TRBJ1-1; CDR3: CASSYGTGRGAFF; DNA: TGTGCCAGCAGCTACGGGACGGGCAGGGGAGCTTTCTTT
V: TRBV6-5; D: TRBD1; size: .; J: TRBJ2-1; CDR3: CASSYSRQGGYNEQFF; DNA: TGTGCCAGCAGTTACTCCCGACAGGGGGGCTACAATGAGCAGTTCTTC
V: TRBV5-8; D: .; size: .; J: TRBJ2-7; CDR3: CASSLGPTGEQYF; DNA: TGTGCCAGCAGCTTGGGGCCTACGGGAGAGCAGTACTTC
V: TRBV6-4; D: .; size: .; J: TRBJ2-3; CDR3: CASSDEGESPYTQYF; DNA: TGTGCCAGCAGTGACGAGGGGGAGTCCCCATATACGCAGTATTTT
V: TRBV7-8; D: .; size: .; J: TRBJ1-1; CDR3: CASSHYRSVTEAFF; DNA: TGTGCCAGCAGCCACTATAGGTCTGTCACTGAAGCTTTCTTT
V: TRBV28; D: .; size: .; J: TRBJ2-7; CDR3: CASSYGDYYEQYF; DNA: TGTGCCAGCAGTTACGGAGACTACTACGAGCAGTACTTC
V: TRBV28; D: TRBD2; size: .; J: TRBJ2-1; CDR3: CASTSRTSGDGQFF; DNA: TGTGCCAGCACCAGCCGGACTAGCGGGGACGGGCAGTTCTTC
V: TRBV14; D: .; size: once; J: TRBJ1-3; CDR3: CASSQMTPDSRASGNTIYF; DNA: TGTGCCAGCAGCCAAATGACACCGGACTCACGCGCCTCTGGAAACACCATATATTTT
V: TRBV5-6; D: TRBD1; size: .; J: TRBJ1-2; CDR3: CASSLKGARSGYTF; DNA: TGTGCCAGCAGCTTAAAGGGGGCGCGAAGTGGCTACACCTTC